A selection of T cell receptor beta chains follows, all from one sample in a study of blood T cell repertoires in COVID-19. Libraries were prepared by immunoSEQ multiplex PCR; TCRdb keeps only in-frame clonotypes and omits some of them. The top ten hold approximately 5.4% of the sample, which has about 220,000 clones, around 80% seen once. The sequencing input was peripheral blood. The receptor source for this set is a human donor in a cohort sampled during active COVID-19. Both conserved end residues are part of each CDR3. The D gene is left open where the match is weak. Part of the rows lack a size; the others show once, few, many or a class for expanded clones.

abundance	d_gene	v_gene	j_gene	CDR3nt	CDR3aa
-	TRBD2	TRBV27	TRBJ2-4	TGTGCCAGCAGCCCGAGCGGGATAGGGGCCAAAAACATTCAGTACTTC	CASSPSGIGAKNIQYF
once	TRBD1	TRBV5-1	TRBJ1-5	TGCGCCAGCAGCCCTGGGGACAGGGCAGGGCCCCAGCATTTT	CASSPGDRAGPQHF
once	-	TRBV3-1/TRBV3-2	TRBJ1-2	TGTGCCAGCAGCCAAGAGCGGGGTGGCTACACCTTC	CASSQERGGYTF
-	TRBD2	TRBV6-2/TRBV6-3	TRBJ2-7	TGTGCCAGCAGTTACTCCTGGACTAGCGGGAGGGGTGGCTACGAGCAGTACTTC	CASSYSWTSGRGGYEQYF
once	TRBD2	TRBV9	TRBJ2-2	TGTGCCAGCACCATGGGACTAGCGGGCCGGAGCGGGGAGCTGTTTTTT	CASTMGLAGRSGELFF
once	-	TRBV5-4	TRBJ1-4	TGTGCCAGCAGCGCGGCAAATGAAAAACTGTTTTTT	CASSAANEKLFF
-	TRBD2	TRBV9	TRBJ2-2	TGTGCCAGCAGCATTGGGAGGGCTAGCGGGAACACCGGGGAGCTGTTTTTT	CASSIGRASGNTGELFF
-	-	TRBV28	TRBJ2-7	TGTGCCACCAGGGTAGCGGAGTACGAGCAGTACTTC	CATRVAEYEQYF
-	-	TRBV5-1	TRBJ1-1	TGCGCCAGCAGCCAAATAGGGGCGGGGATCACTGAAGCTTTCTTT	CASSQIGAGITEAFF
-	-	TRBV7-2	TRBJ2-7	TGTGCCAGCAGCTCAAACTCAGGGGGGCGCAAACGCGAGCAGTACTTC	CASSSNSGGRKREQYF
-	TRBD1	TRBV6-5	TRBJ1-4	TGTGCCAGCAGCGGGCTGGGACAGGGGGTTGAAAAACTGTTTTTT	CASSGLGQGVEKLFF
-	-	TRBV10-3	TRBJ2-3	TGTGCCACGACACATGTAAGCACAGATACGCAGTATTTT	CATTHVSTDTQYF
-	-	TRBV29-1	TRBJ2-1	TGCAGCGTTGTCGGTCCGGGGGATGAGCAGTTCTTC	CSVVGPGDEQFF
few	-	TRBV24-1	TRBJ1-5	TGTGCCACCAGTGATTTGCAGGGGAGTCGCAATCAGCCCCAGCATTTT	CATSDLQGSRNQPQHF
-	TRBD1	TRBV24-1	TRBJ1-1	TGTGCCACCAGTGGGATGACAGGGGCCCTGAGGGAAGCTTTCTTT	CATSGMTGALREAFF
-	TRBD2	TRBV5-4	TRBJ2-4	TGTGCCAGCAGCTCTAGCGGGAGAGATCAGTACTTC	CASSSSGRDQYF
-	TRBD2	TRBV5-1	TRBJ2-1	TGCGCCAGCAGCTTCGTCGCGACTAGCGGGAGGCCTTACTCCTACAATGAGCAGTTCTTC	CASSFVATSGRPYSYNEQFF
once	-	TRBV5-4	TRBJ2-1	TGTGCCAGCAGCATGGACTTCTACAATGAGCAGTTCTTC	CASSMDFYNEQFF
-	TRBD1	TRBV5-4	TRBJ2-1	TGTGCCAGCAGCTTGGTGACAGGGGTGTACAATGAGCAGTTCTTC	CASSLVTGVYNEQFF
-	-	TRBV20-1	TRBJ1-2	TGCAGTGCTAGTGTCAGGTTGATTTCAGGCTACACCTTC	CSASVRLISGYTF
-	TRBD2	TRBV28	TRBJ2-3	TGTGCCAGCAGTACTCCCCAGACTAGCGGGAGGGATACGCAGTATTTT	CASSTPQTSGRDTQYF
-	-	TRBV7-2	TRBJ1-1	TGTGCCAGCAGCAACCGACTCAACACTGAAGCTTTCTTT	CASSNRLNTEAFF
-	TRBD1	TRBV28	TRBJ1-4	TGTGCCAGCAGTTCAAATCTCAGGGGGCCTAATGAAAAACTGTTTTTT	CASSSNLRGPNEKLFF
-	TRBD1	TRBV7-6	TRBJ2-5	TGTGCCAGCAGCCCCCGGACAGGGAAAGAGACCCAGTACTTC	CASSPRTGKETQYF
-	TRBD2	TRBV7-9	TRBJ2-1	TGTGCCAGCAGCTTAGTGGATTCCGGGAGGAACACCTACAATGAGCAGTTCTTC	CASSLVDSGRNTYNEQFF
-	-	TRBV6-5	TRBJ1-1	TGTGCCAGCAGTTACTCCCAGAACACTGAAGCTTTCTTT	CASSYSQNTEAFF
-	-	TRBV28	TRBJ1-5	TGTGCCAGCAGCGAAACCCGCCGCGGCAGGGGAAGCAATCAGCCCCAGCATTTT	CASSETRRGRGSNQPQHF